Listed below are T cell receptor beta chains from one sample, sequenced in a study of OX40 agonist ivuxolimab in advanced cancers. Measured with immunoSEQ multiplex PCR; TCRdb has only the in-frame clones, and not every one. Of fewer than 100,000 clones listed, around 83% are singletons. The input for sequencing was CD4+ or CD8+ T cells sorted from blood, taken in a trial of the OX40 agonist ivuxolimab. These receptors all stem from an adult with an advanced solid tumor such as melanoma, head and neck, liver or kidney cancer. The CDR3 runs from the conserved cysteine through the conserved F or W.

v_call	j_call	cdr3_aa
TRBV15	TRBJ1-5	CATSTRTHQPQHF
TRBV18	TRBJ1-4	CASSPPEGGQGAALHEKLFF
TRBV7-2	TRBJ2-7	CASSVDWAGSYEQYF
TRBV7-8	TRBJ2-2	CASSLAGGGAPGELFF
TRBV7-3	TRBJ1-6	CASSQGQGRNSPLHF
TRBV29-1	TRBJ2-1	CSVERGIYNEQFF
TRBV5-5	TRBJ1-1	CASSLVSRVNTEAFF
TRBV29-1	TRBJ1-2	CSVSSYGYTF
TRBV5-6	TRBJ1-5	CASSLQGLGDQPQHF
TRBV6-5	TRBJ2-7	CASSYGATDYEQYF
TRBV9	TRBJ2-1	CASSPGTGGSNEQFF
TRBV29-1	TRBJ1-1	CSVEKIRSEAFF
TRBV5-1	TRBJ2-3	CASSSYRQDTQYF
TRBV5-5	TRBJ2-3	CASSLVRDSTDTQYF
TRBV7-2	TRBJ1-1	CASSFSRASIANTEAFF
TRBV29-1	TRBJ2-3	CSVDTAAGLAGAGSTDTQYF
TRBV6-5	TRBJ2-7	CAAKGGSYEQYF
TRBV6-1	TRBJ2-2	CASSADRGSGELFF
TRBV28	TRBJ2-5	CASSPQTGVETQYF
TRBV29-1	TRBJ1-2	CSGGAEAGYTF
TRBV7-3	TRBJ1-2	CASSLSGYIAGDGYTF
TRBV28	TRBJ1-1	CASRPYSGTEAFF
TRBV30	TRBJ2-1	CAWSVSGNEQFF
TRBV28	TRBJ1-1	CASSPWGMGQKNTEAFF
TRBV18	TRBJ2-6	CASSPGPQGANVLTF
TRBV28	TRBJ2-7	CASRIPGQGGYEQYF
TRBV2	TRBJ2-5	CASRGAGTGRETQYF
TRBV2	TRBJ1-6	CASSEDLIHSPLHF
TRBV6-5	TRBJ1-1	CASSRSRGARTEAFF
TRBV6-5	TRBJ2-1	CASRLAGVPNEQFF
TRBV7-3	TRBJ1-1	CASSSNRRTEAFF
TRBV7-6	TRBJ2-2	CASSLTSGTTGELFF
TRBV23-1	TRBJ1-2	CASSQSTGVGYDHTF
TRBV4-3	TRBJ1-1	CASSQPGTGNTEAFF
TRBV28	TRBJ1-5	CASRTVPSNQPQHF
TRBV18	TRBJ2-4	CASSPGGRTKNIQYF
TRBV15	TRBJ1-1	CATSAQGGFESEAFF
TRBV7-3	TRBJ1-1	CASSPYRVAGTERTEAFF
TRBV9	TRBJ2-3	CASSTKDTQYF
TRBV19	TRBJ1-6	CASSKGDRASPLHF
TRBV6-1	TRBJ2-7	CASSEYGGRIEQYF
TRBV2	TRBJ2-7	CASGLGNNEQYF
TRBV30	TRBJ2-1	CAWSRLANEQFF
TRBV13	TRBJ1-3	CASSNWAVNSGNTIYF
TRBV6-4	TRBJ1-2	CASSEQGAAGGYTF
TRBV28	TRBJ2-7	CASSLELAGGSYEQYF
TRBV29-1	TRBJ2-3	CSAGTSGRMDTQYF
TRBV29-1	TRBJ2-6	CSPREGGLGANVLTF
TRBV10-3	TRBJ1-6	CAINDRDSYNSPLHF
TRBV5-1	TRBJ2-1	CASTPGAPNEQFF
TRBV7-9	TRBJ2-5	CASSPGTSGNFQETQYF
TRBV28	TRBJ1-2	CASSLAGYYGYTF